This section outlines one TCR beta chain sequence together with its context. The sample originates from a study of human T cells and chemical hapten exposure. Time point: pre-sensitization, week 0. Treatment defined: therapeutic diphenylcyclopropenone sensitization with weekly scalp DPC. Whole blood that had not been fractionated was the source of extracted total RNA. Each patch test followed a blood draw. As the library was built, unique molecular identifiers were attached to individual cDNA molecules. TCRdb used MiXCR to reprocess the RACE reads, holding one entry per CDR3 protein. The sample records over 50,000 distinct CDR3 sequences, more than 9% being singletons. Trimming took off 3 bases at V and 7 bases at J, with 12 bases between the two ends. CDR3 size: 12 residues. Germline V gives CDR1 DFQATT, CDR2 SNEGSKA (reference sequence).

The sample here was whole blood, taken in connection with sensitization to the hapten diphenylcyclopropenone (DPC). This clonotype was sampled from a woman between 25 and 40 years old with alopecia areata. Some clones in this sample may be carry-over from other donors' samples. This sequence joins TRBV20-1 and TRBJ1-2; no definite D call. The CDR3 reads CSASPGGSGYTF. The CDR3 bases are TGCAGTGCTAGTCCGGGAGGCAGTGGCTACACCTTC.